These 20 T cell receptor beta chains were sequenced from one sample in a study of naive and memory T cell subsets. Both TRBC1 and TRBC2 were covered by a beta constant-region primer of two equimolar oligonucleotides. TCRdb reanalysed the UMI-ligation and nested PCR reads using MiXCR and keeps one entry per CDR3 protein. The sample contains around 160,000 distinct CDR3 sequences, 15% to 20% of which appear only once. The sample consisted of naive CD4+ T cells from blood. The receptors here all came from a human donor in good health.

The chain is built from TRBV6-2 or TRBV6-3 and TRBJ2-5; 12 bases line up with TRBD2. In germline, CDR1 is MNHEY, CDR2 SVGEGT. V lost 0 bases and J lost 6; bases outside the gene matches: 2. CDR3 length: 15 amino acids. The CDR3 sequence is CASSYSTSGSQTQYF. The DNA of the CDR3 is TGTGCCAGCAGTTACTCGACTAGCGGGAGTCAGACCCAGTACTTC.

The chain uses TRBV29-1 and TRBJ2-5; tentative D call: TRBD1 (6 bases). The V gene's germline CDR1 is SQVTM and CDR2 ANQGSEA. The CDR3 length is 12 residues. Trimming left V 6 bases short and J 5 bases short, with 13 bases between. DNA of the CDR3: TGCAGCGTAGGACTGGGGGCCGAGACCCAGTACTTC. The encoded protein is CSVGLGAETQYF.

This chain links TRBV12-3 or TRBV12-4 with TRBJ2-1; 12 bases match TRBD2. The V gene end was trimmed by 2 bases and the J gene end by 6 bases; junction bases not matched to a gene: 2. The CDR3 is 15 amino acids. CDR3 nucleotide sequence: TGTGCCAGCAGTTTACGGACTAGCGGGGCCAATGAGCAGTTCTTC. Encoded protein: CASSLRTSGANEQFF.

This clonotype appeared a few times. The genes are TRBV19 and TRBJ2-1, with 7 bases that match TRBD1. Per germline, CDR1 LNHDA and CDR2 SQIVND (reference sequence). V lost 0 bases, J lost 0 bases, and 2 bases stayed unmatched. This CDR3 is 16 amino acids long. The CDR3 sequence is CASSIDKGASYNEQFF. As DNA, the CDR3 is TGTGCCAGTAGTATAGATAAGGGGGCCTCCTACAATGAGCAGTTCTTC.

In its sample, this clonotype was seen a few times. The rearrangement links TRBV21-1 to TRBJ2-6; no DNA check was done on the table's D call, TRBD2. TRBV21-1 is noted as a pseudogene. The CDR3 is made up of 17 amino acids. In DNA, the CDR3 is TGTGCCAGCAGCAGATTCCTAGCGTCCCCTGGGGCCAACGTCCTGACTTTC. Amino acid sequence: CASSRFLASPGANVLTF.

V and J are TRBV20-1 and TRBJ1-4; D not resolved. The CDR3 has 12 amino acids. V shed 1 base and J shed 8 bases, with 8 bases lying between them. Per the germline V gene, CDR1 is DFQATT and CDR2 is SNEGSKA (reference sequence). The CDR3 sequence is CSARVRQEKLFF. CDR3 nucleotide sequence: TGCAGTGCTAGAGTACGGCAAGAAAAACTGTTTTTT.

The V and J genes are TRBV2 and TRBJ1-4; 7 bases are shared with TRBD1. Trimming took 7 bases from V and 7 from J; bases not matched to a gene: 9. Per the germline V gene, CDR1 is SNHLY and CDR2 is FYNNEI. The CDR3 totals 14 residues. This CDR3 reads CASMAEQGSEKLFF. The CDR3 DNA is TGTGCCAGCATGGCGGAACAGGGGAGTGAAAAACTGTTTTTT.

V is TRBV20-1 and J is TRBJ2-3; D call uncertain. This CDR3 is built from 13 residues. The V and J ends lost 3 bases and 7 bases respectively, with 14 bases between them. Germline values: CDR1 DFQATT, CDR2 SNEGSKA (reference sequence). CDR3 amino acids: CSARSVLGNTQYF. CDR3 sequence (DNA): TGCAGTGCTAGGTCGGTGCTCGGAAATACGCAGTATTTT.

The chain joins TRBV5-1 to TRBJ2-1; maybe TRBD2 (6 bases). The CDR3 consists of 15 residues. The V gene's germline CDR1 is SGHRS and CDR2 YFSETQ. The ends were cut back, 4 bases at V and 1 base at J, with 12 bases in the middle. The CDR3 here is CASSARLVSYNEQFF. CDR3 nucleotide sequence: TGCGCCAGCAGCGCGCGACTAGTGTCCTACAATGAGCAGTTCTTC.

This clonotype came up a few times. The chain joins TRBV12-3 or TRBV12-4 to TRBJ1-3; no definite D call. The V end was cut by 1 base, the J end by 0 bases, with 7 bases between. The CDR3 loop spans 15 amino acids. The CDR3 DNA reads TGTGCCAGCAGTTTAGGATCCGACTCTGGAAACACCATATATTTT. Amino acid sequence: CASSLGSDSGNTIYF.

The chain recombines TRBV20-1 with TRBJ2-1, with TRBD2 identical over 15 bases. The ends lost 2 bases at V and 4 bases at J; junction bases unmatched: 3. Germline V lookup: CDR1 DFQATT, CDR2 SNEGSKA (reference sequence). CDR3 length: 16 residues. The CDR3 DNA reads TGCAGTGCTAGACCCGGGACTAGCGGGAGGTACAATGAGCAGTTCTTC. Its protein is CSARPGTSGRYNEQFF.

In its sample, this clonotype was seen many times. The CDR3 nucleotides read TGCAGCGTTGCGGCGGGACACTACTACGAGCAGTACTTC. This translates into CSVAAGHYYEQYF. J is TRBJ2-7 and V is TRBV29-1; D tentatively fits TRBD1 or TRBD2 (6 bases each). The germline V gene encodes CDR1 SQVTM and CDR2 ANQGSEA. The germline V and J ends were trimmed by 4 bases and 3 bases, with 13 bases remaining between them. This CDR3 has 13 residues.

The rearrangement uses TRBV5-1 and TRBJ2-1; D unresolved. The CDR3 extends over 14 amino acids. In germline, CDR1 is SGHRS, CDR2 YFSETQ. The V end was cut by 6 bases, the J end by 1 base, with 11 bases between. CDR3 nucleotide sequence: TGCGCCAGCACTCTTCTCGATTCCTACAATGAGCAGTTCTTC. This translates into CASTLLDSYNEQFF.

In this sample, this clonotype turned up a few times. The chain has TRBV25-1 and TRBJ1-1, with D maybe TRBD1 (6 bases). Germline CDR1 reads MGHDK; CDR2 reads SYGVNS. Trimming took off 5 bases at V and 5 bases at J, with 15 bases between the two ends. The CDR3 sequence is 14 residues long. Here the CDR3 DNA reads TGTGCCAGCAGTCTGGGGGGCGCCGGTACTGAAGCTTTCTTT. It specifies CASSLGGAGTEAFF.

Only a few counts were recorded for this clonotype. The rearrangement uses TRBV15 and TRBJ2-1; D unresolved. The germline gives CDR1 LNHNV, CDR2 YYDKDF (reference sequence). The CDR3 length is 12 residues. V was clipped by 0 bases and J by 9 bases, with 6 bases between them. The CDR3 sequence: CATSRDSREQFF. DNA for the CDR3: TGTGCCACCAGCAGAGATTCTCGTGAGCAGTTCTTC.

The J gene is TRBJ1-1, the V gene TRBV12-3 or TRBV12-4; weak D call: TRBD1 (6 bases). The CDR3 sequence is 14 residues long. V was shortened by 6 bases and J by 2 bases, with 13 bases between the two germline ends. The CDR3, as DNA: TGTGCCAGCAGATGGACAGTAGCAAACACTGAAGCTTTCTTT. This gives the protein CASRWTVANTEAFF.

The chain recombines TRBV20-1 with TRBJ1-2; 7 nucleotides align to TRBD1. Unmatched junction bases numbered 7, after V lost 5 bases and J lost 1 base. The CDR3 runs to 14 residues. Per germline, CDR1 DFQATT and CDR2 SNEGSKA (reference sequence). CDR3 region: CSAPPRDSNYGYTF. CDR3 DNA sequence: TGCAGTGCTCCCCCTAGGGACAGTAACTATGGCTACACCTTC.

A few counts support this clonotype. This chain links TRBV3-1 with TRBJ2-2, with TRBD1 matching over 8 bases. Germline-derived CDR1 and CDR2 are LGHDT and YNNKEL (reference sequence). The V gene end was trimmed by 3 bases and the J gene end by 7 bases; junction bases not matched to a gene: 7. The CDR3 spans 15 residues. The CDR3 region is CASSQGQGAGGELFF. The CDR3 DNA is TGTGCCAGCAGCCAGGGGCAGGGGGCCGGCGGGGAGCTGTTTTTT. Using reference TRBV3-1 and TRBJ2-2 for the parts outside the CDR3, the full variable domain is DTAVSQTPKYLVTQMGNDKSIKCEQNLGHDTMYWYKQDSKKFLKIMFSYNNKELIINETVPNRFSPKSPDKAHLNLHINSLELGDSAVYFCASSQGQGAGGELFFGEGSRLTVL.

This clonotype was counted a few times. The chain uses TRBV20-1 and TRBJ2-1; D is possibly TRBD1 or TRBD2 (5 bases each). CDR1 is DFQATT and CDR2 is SNEGSKA in the germline V gene (reference sequence). CDR3 length: 16 residues. The germline V and J ends were trimmed by 7 bases and 3 bases, with 22 bases remaining between them. Here the CDR3 DNA reads TGCAGTGTACCGACCGGGACGCAAAAAGGCTACAATGAGCAGTTCTTC. This encodes CSVPTGTQKGYNEQFF.

This clonotype was detected a few times. V is TRBV7-2 and J is TRBJ2-1; D is undetermined. Trimming stripped 5 bases from V and 9 bases from J, with 11 bases between. CDR1 SGHTA and CDR2 FQGNSA come from the germline V gene. The length of the CDR3 is 12 residues. The DNA of the CDR3 is TGTGCCAGCAGCCAAACGGGTACTGAGCAGTTCTTC. It translates to CASSQTGTEQFF.